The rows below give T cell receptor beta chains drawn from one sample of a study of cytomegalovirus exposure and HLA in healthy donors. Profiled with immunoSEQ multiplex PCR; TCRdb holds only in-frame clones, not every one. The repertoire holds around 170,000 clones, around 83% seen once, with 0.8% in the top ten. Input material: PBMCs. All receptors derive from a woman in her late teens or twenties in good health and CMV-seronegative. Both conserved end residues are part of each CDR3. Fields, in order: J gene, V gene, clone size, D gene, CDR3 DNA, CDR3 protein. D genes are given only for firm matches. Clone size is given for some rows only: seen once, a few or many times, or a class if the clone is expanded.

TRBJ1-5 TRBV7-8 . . TGTGCCAGCAGCTTTTTTTACACCAGGGGCATCCGCAATCAGCCCCAGCATTTT CASSFFYTRGIRNQPQHF
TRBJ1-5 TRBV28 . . TGTGCCAGCAAGGAGGGCAATCAGCCCCAGCATTTT CASKEGNQPQHF
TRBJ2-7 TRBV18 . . TGTGCCAGCTCCTCGACTAGTCAGAACGAGCAGTACTTC CASSSTSQNEQYF
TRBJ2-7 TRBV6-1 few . TGTGCCACGGACAAACCCTCCCACTACGAGCAGTACTTC CATDKPSHYEQYF
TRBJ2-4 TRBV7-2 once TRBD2 TGTGCCAGCAGCCCCAGCACACTAGCGGCCAAAAACATTCAGTACTTC CASSPSTLAAKNIQYF
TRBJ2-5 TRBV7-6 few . TGTGCCAGCAGCTTAGAAGGGGCCCAAGAGACCCAGTACTTC CASSLEGAQETQYF
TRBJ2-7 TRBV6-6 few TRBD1 TGTGCCAGCAGCACCGACAGGGTGGGCGAGCAGTACTTC CASSTDRVGEQYF
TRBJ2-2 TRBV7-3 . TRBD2 TGTGCCAGCAGCTTAAATCCCACTAGCGGGAACACCGGGGAGCTGTTTTTT CASSLNPTSGNTGELFF
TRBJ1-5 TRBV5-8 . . TGTGCCAGCAGCTCATACCTTAAACAGCTCCAGCATTTT CASSSYLKQLQHF
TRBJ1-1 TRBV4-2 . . TGTGCCAGAAGCCAAGATAGACTCGCAGCTTTCTTT CARSQDRLAAFF
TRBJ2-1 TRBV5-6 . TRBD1 TGTGCCAGCAGCTCCGAAGGGACAGGGAGGAATGAGCAGTTCTTC CASSSEGTGRNEQFF
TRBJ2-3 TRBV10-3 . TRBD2 TGTGCCATCAGTACCACCGGAACTAGCGACCGTAGCACAGATACGCAGTATTTT CAISTTGTSDRSTDTQYF
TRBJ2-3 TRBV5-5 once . TGTGCCAGCAGCTTAGACATTACAGATACGCAGTATTTT CASSLDITDTQYF
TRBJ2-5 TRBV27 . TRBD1 TGTGCCAGCAGTTTATTGTCGACAGGGGGCGCGGAGACCCAGTACTTC CASSLLSTGGAETQYF
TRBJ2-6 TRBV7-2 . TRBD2 TGTGCCAGCAGCCTAAAAAGGGTGGGAGGGTATCTCGGGGCCAACGTCCTGACTTTC CASSLKRVGGYLGANVLTF
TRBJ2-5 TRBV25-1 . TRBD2 TGTGCCAGCAGTGTGTGGACTAGCGAGACCCAGTACTTC CASSVWTSETQYF
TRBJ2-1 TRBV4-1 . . TGCGCCAGCATCACTGGACAGAACAATGAGCAGTTCTTC CASITGQNNEQFF
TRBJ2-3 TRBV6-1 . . TGTGCCAGCAGCTACCTGCAGGGGACGGATACGCAGTATTTT CASSYLQGTDTQYF
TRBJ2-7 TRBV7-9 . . TGTGCCAGCAGCCCTGGCAGGGTTACCTACGAGCAGTACTTC CASSPGRVTYEQYF
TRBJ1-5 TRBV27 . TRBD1 TGTGCCAGCAGGCCCACAGGGGGTAGCAATCAGCCCCAGCATTTT CASRPTGGSNQPQHF
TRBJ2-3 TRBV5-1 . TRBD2 TGCGCCAGCAGCTTGACAAAGTTTACTGCGGGAGAGGCGGATACGCAGTATTTT CASSLTKFTAGEADTQYF
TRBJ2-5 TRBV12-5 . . TGTGCTAGTGGTTTGGTACGGGAGTCACAAAGGGGCCAAGAGACCCAGTACTTC CASGLVRESQRGQETQYF
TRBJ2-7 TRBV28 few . TGTGCCAGCAGCGGGAGTCCTGGGTCCTACGAGCAGTACTTC CASSGSPGSYEQYF
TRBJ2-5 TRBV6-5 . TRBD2 TGTGCCAGCAGTTACTCGCTGGGAGGGCAAGGGACCCAGTACTTC CASSYSLGGQGTQYF
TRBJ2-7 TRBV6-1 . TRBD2 TGTGCCAGCAGTGCCTGGGGGGGGGCCTACGAGCAGTACTTC CASSAWGGAYEQYF
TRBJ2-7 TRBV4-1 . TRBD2 TGCGCCAGCAGCCAAGAATGGACTAGCGGTTCCTACGAGCAGTACTTC CASSQEWTSGSYEQYF
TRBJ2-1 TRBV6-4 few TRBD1 TGTGCCAGCAGCGCGACAGGGAATTCCTACAATGAGCAGTTCTTC CASSATGNSYNEQFF
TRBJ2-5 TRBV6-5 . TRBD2 TGTGCCAGCAGCTCCTACGGGGAGGGCGAGACCCAGTACTTC CASSSYGEGETQYF
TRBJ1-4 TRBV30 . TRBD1 TGTGCCTGGGACCCAGGGACAGGGGGCTTAGAAAAACTGTTTTTT CAWDPGTGGLEKLFF
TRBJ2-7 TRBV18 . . TGTGCCAGCTCACCAGGGGGAGGCCCTACCTACGAGCAGTACTTC CASSPGGGPTYEQYF
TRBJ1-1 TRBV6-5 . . TGTGCCAGCAGTCCCGATAGCGCTGGGACTGAAGCTTTCTTT CASSPDSAGTEAFF